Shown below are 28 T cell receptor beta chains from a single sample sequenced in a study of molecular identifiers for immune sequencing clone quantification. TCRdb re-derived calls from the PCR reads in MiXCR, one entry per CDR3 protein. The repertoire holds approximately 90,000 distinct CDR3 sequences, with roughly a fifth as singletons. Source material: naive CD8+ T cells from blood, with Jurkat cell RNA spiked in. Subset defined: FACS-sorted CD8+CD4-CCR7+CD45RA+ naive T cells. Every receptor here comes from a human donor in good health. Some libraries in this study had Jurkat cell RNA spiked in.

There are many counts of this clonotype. The CDR3 here is CSVVVGYEQYF. The CDR3 nucleotides are TGCAGCGTTGTTGTGGGGTACGAGCAGTACTTC. The chain carries TRBV29-1 and TRBJ2-7; D unresolved. Trimming stripped 4 bases from V and 4 bases from J, with 8 bases between. Germline V lookup: CDR1 SQVTM, CDR2 ANQGSEA. The CDR3 is 11 amino acids.

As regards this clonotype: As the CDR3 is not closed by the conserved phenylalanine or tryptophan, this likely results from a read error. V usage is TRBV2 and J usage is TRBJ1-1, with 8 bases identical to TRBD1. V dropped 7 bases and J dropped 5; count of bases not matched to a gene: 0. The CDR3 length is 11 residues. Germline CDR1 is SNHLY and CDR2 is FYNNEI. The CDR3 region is CASNRGTEAFS. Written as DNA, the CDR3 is TGTGCCAGCAACAGGGGGACTGAAGCTTTCTCT.

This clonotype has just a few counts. The CDR3 DNA follows: TGTGCCAGCAGCGTCCCGACGGGCGGTATGAACACTGAAGCTTTCTTT. Protein sequence: CASSVPTGGMNTEAFF. This chain links TRBV9 with TRBJ1-1; D unclear. CDR3 length: 16 amino acids. Germline CDR1 is SGDLS and CDR2 is YYNGEE. Trimming removed 2 bases at V and 0 bases at J, with 14 bases between.

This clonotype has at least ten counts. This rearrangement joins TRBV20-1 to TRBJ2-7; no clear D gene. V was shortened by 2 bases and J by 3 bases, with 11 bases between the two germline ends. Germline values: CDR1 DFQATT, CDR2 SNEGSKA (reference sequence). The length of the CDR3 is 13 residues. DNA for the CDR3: TGCAGTGCTAGACCCGGAGTCGACTACGAGCAGTACTTC. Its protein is CSARPGVDYEQYF.

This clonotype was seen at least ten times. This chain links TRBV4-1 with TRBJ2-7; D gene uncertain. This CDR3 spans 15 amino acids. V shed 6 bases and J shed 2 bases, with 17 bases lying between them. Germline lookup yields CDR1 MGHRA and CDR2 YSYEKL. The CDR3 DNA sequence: TGCGCCAGCAGTCCAGTAGGGCCAGGACCCTACGAGCAGTACTTC. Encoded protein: CASSPVGPGPYEQYF.

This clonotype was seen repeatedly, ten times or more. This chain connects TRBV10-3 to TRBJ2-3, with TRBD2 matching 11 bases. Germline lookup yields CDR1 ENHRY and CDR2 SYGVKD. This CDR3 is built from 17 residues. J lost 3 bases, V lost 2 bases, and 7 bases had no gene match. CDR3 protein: CAISEDTSGGWTDTQYF. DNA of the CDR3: TGTGCCATCAGTGAGGACACTAGCGGGGGATGGACAGATACGCAGTATTTT.

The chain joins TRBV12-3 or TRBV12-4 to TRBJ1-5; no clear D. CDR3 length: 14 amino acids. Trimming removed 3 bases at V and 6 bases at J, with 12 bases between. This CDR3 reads CASSLGHGGQPQHF. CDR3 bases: TGTGCCAGCAGTTTGGGCCATGGTGGTCAGCCCCAGCATTTT.

The CDR3: CASSQDGAGRYNEQFF. DNA of the CDR3: TGCGCCAGCAGCCAAGATGGGGCAGGGAGATACAATGAGCAGTTCTTC. The chain couples TRBV4-1 to TRBJ2-1, with D perhaps being TRBD1 or TRBD2 (5 bases each). The germline gives CDR1 MGHRA, CDR2 YSYEKL. V lost 0 bases and J lost 4, with 13 bases in between. The CDR3 is made up of 16 amino acids.

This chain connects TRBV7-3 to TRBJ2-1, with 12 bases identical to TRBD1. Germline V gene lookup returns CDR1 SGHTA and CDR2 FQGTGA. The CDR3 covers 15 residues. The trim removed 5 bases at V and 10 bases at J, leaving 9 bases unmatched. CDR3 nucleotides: TGTGCCAGCAGCCCAACGGGACAGGGGGCGGGGGAGCAGTTCTTC. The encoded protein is CASSPTGQGAGEQFF.

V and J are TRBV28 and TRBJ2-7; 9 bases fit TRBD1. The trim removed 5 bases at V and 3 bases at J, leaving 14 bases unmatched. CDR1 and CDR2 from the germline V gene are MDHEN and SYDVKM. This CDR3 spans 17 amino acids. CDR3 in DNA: TGTGCCAGCAGTCCGAACGACCGGGACAGGGATCGCTACGAGCAGTACTTC. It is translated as CASSPNDRDRDRYEQYF.

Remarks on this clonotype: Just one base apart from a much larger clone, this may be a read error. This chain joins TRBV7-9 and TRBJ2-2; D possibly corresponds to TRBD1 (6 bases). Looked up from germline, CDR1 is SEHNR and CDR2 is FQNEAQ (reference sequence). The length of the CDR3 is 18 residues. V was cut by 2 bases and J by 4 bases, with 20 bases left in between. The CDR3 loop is CASSLLGANPVSTGELFF. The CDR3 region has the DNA TGTGCCAGCAGCTTACTGGGGGCTAACCCCGTCAGCACCGGGGAGCTGTTTTTT.

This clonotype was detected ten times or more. This CDR3 is CASSLGDEGTQYF. The CDR3 DNA sequence: TGTGCCAGCAGCTTAGGGGACGAAGGGACCCAGTACTTC. The rearrangement links TRBV13 to TRBJ2-5, with D unresolved. V was clipped by 0 bases and J by 7 bases, with 9 bases between them. CDR1 and CDR2 from the germline V gene are PRHDT and FYEKMQ (reference sequence). The CDR3 length is 13 residues.

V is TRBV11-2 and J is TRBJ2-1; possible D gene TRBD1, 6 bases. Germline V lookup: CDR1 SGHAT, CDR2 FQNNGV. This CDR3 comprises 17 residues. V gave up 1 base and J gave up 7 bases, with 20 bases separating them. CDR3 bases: TGTGCCAGCAGCTTAGGGCCAGGGGACCCCCGAAGGAATGAGCAGTTCTTC. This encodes CASSLGPGDPRRNEQFF.

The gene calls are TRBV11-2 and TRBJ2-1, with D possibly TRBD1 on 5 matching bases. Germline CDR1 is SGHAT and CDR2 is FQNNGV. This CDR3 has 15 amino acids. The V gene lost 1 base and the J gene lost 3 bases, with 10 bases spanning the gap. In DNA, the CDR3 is TGTGCCAGCAGCTTAGCGGCAGGGATCTACAATGAGCAGTTCTTC. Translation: CASSLAAGIYNEQFF.

The CDR3 reads CASSLDSGELFF. CDR3 DNA: TGTGCCAGCAGCCTCGACTCCGGGGAGCTGTTTTTT. This sequence joins TRBV6-2 or TRBV6-3 and TRBJ2-2, with unresolved D. CDR1 and CDR2 from the germline V gene are MNHEY and SVGEGT. V was cut by 6 bases and J by 6 bases, with 8 bases left in between. This CDR3 has 12 residues.

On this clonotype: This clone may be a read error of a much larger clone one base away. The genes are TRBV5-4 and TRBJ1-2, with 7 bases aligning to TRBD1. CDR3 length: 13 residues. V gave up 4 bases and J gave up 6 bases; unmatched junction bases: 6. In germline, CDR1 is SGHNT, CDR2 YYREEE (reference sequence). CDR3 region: CASSRTGNDGYTF. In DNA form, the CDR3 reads TGTGCCAGCAGCCGGACAGGAAACGATGGCTACACCTTC.

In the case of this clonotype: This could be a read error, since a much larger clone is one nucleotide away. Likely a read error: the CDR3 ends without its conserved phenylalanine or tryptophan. CDR3 amino acids: CSARGWGDTEAFS. The CDR3 DNA is TGCAGTGCTAGAGGATGGGGGGACACTGAAGCTTTCTCT. This chain connects TRBV20-1 to TRBJ1-1, with D possibly matching TRBD1 (5 bases). Germline-derived CDR1 and CDR2 are DFQATT and SNEGSKA (reference sequence). V was pared by 1 base and J by 3 bases, with 9 bases between. The CDR3 has 13 amino acids.

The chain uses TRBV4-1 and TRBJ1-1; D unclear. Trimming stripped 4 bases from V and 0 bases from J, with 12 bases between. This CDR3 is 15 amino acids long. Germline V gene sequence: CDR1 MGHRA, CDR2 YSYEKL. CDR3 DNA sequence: TGCGCCAGCAGCCCTCGTTTGGAGATGAACACTGAAGCTTTCTTT. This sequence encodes CASSPRLEMNTEAFF.

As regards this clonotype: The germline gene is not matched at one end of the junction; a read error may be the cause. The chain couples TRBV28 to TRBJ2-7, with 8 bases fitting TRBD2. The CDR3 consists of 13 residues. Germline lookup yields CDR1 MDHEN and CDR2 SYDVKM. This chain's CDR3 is CASKLADSYEQYF. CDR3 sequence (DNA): TGTGCCAGCAAACTAGCGGACTCCTATGAGCAGTACTTC.

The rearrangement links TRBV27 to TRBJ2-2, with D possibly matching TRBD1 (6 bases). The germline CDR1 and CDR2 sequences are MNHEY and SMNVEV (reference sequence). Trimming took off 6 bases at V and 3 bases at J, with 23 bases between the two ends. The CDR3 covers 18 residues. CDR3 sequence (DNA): TGTGCCAGCAGCACGCTCCAACCGGGACATTATGACACCGGGGAGCTGTTTTTT. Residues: CASSTLQPGHYDTGELFF.

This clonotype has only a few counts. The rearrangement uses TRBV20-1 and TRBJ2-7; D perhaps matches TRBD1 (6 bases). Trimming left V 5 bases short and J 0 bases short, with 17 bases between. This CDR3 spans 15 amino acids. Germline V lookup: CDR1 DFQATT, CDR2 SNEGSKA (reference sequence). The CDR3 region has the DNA TGCAGTGCTTTTACCGGGACAACGAGCTCCTACGAGCAGTACTTC. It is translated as CSAFTGTTSSYEQYF.

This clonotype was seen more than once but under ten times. CDR3 sequence (DNA): TGTGCCAGCACCCACACCGGGACTACCACCGGGGAGCTGTTTTTT. Translating it yields CASTHTGTTTGELFF. The rearrangement joins TRBV28 to TRBJ2-2; 7 positions match TRBD2. Germline-derived CDR1 and CDR2 are MDHEN and SYDVKM. The CDR3 is 15 residues long. J was trimmed by 4 bases and V by 7 bases; bases with no gene match: 9.

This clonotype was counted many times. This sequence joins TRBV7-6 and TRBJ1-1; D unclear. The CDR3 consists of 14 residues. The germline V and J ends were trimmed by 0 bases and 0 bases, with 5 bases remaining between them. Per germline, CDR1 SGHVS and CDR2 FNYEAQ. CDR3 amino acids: CASSLAELNTEAFF. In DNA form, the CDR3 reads TGTGCCAGCAGCTTAGCTGAGTTGAACACTGAAGCTTTCTTT. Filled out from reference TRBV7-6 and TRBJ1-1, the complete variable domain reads GAGVSQSPRYKVTKRGQDVALRCDPISGHVSLYWYRQALGQGPEFLTYFNYEAQQDKSGLPNDRFSAERPEGSISTLTIQRTEQRDSAMYRCASSLAELNTEAFFGQGTRLTVV.

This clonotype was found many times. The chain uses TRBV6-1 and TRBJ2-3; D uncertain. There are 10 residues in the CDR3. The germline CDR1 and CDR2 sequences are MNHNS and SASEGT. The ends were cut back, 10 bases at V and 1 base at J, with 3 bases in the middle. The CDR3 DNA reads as TGTGCCACACGCACAGATACGCAGTATTTT. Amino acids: CATRTDTQYF.

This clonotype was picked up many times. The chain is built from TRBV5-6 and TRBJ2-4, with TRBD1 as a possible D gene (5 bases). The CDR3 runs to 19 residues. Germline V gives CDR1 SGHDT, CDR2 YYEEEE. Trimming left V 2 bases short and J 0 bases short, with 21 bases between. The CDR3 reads CASSFSRSPGYLAKNIQYF. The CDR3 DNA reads TGTGCCAGCAGCTTTTCAAGGTCCCCAGGGTACCTAGCCAAAAACATTCAGTACTTC.

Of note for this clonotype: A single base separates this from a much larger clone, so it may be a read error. CDR3: CAGSGLAGASYEQYF. The CDR3 nucleotides are TGTGCCGGCAGCGGGCTAGCGGGAGCTAGTTACGAGCAGTACTTC. The chain is built from TRBV7-9 and TRBJ2-7; 10 nucleotides agree with TRBD2. The CDR3 runs to 15 residues. Germline CDR1 SEHNR, CDR2 FQNEAQ (reference sequence). The full variable domain, in which reference TRBV7-9 and TRBJ2-7 provide the parts outside the CDR3, is DTGVSQNPRHKITKRGQNVTFRCDPISEHNRLYWYRQTLGQGPEFLTYFQNEAQLEKSRLLSDRFSAERPKGSFSTLEIQRTEQGDSAMYLCAGSGLAGASYEQYFGPGTRLTVT.

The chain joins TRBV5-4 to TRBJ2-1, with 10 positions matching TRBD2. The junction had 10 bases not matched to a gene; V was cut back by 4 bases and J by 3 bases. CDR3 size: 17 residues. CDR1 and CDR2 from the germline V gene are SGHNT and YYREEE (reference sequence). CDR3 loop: CASSLNLGLADYNEQFF. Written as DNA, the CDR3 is TGTGCCAGCAGCCTGAACCTTGGACTAGCGGACTACAATGAGCAGTTCTTC. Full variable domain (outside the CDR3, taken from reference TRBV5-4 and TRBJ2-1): ETGVTQSPTHLIKTRGQQVTLRCSSQSGHNTVSWYQQALGQGPQFIFQYYREEENGRGNFPPRFSGLQFPNYSSELNVNALELDDSALYLCASSLNLGLADYNEQFFGPGTRLTVL.

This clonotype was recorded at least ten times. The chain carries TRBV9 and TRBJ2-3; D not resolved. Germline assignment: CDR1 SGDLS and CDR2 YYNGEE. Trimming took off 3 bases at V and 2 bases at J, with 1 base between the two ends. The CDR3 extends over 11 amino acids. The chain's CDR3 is CASSDTDTQYF. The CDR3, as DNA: TGTGCCAGCAGCGACACAGATACGCAGTATTTT. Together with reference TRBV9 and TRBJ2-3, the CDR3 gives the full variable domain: DSGVTQTPKHLITATGQRVTLRCSPRSGDLSVYWYQQSLDQGLQFLIQYYNGEERAKGNILERFSAQQFPDLHSELNLSSLELGDSALYFCASSDTDTQYFGPGTRLTVL.